These T cell receptor beta chains were read from a single sample in a study of cytomegalovirus exposure and HLA in healthy donors. Profiling relied on immunoSEQ multiplex PCR, and the TCRdb table lists in-frame clones only, not all of them. The sample contains 57,000 or so clones, about 91% of which appear only once. The sequenced sample was PBMCs. The receptors derive from a woman aged 30 to 39 in good health and CMV-seronegative. Both conserved end residues are part of each CDR3. A D gene is named only where the DNA matches it firmly. Clone sizes are given selectively: once, few, many, or a class where the clone is expanded.

>.|TRBV5-1|TRBD2|TRBJ2-1
TGCGCCAGCAGCTTGGAGGCGGGGGAGGAGCAGTTCTTC
CASSLEAGEEQFF
>.|TRBV29-1|.|TRBJ2-5
TGCAGCGTTGGGAAGGCGGGCGAGACCCAGTACTTC
CSVGKAGETQYF
>.|TRBV5-6|.|TRBJ1-1
TGTGCCAGCAGCCGACAGCTGAACACTGAAGCTTTCTTT
CASSRQLNTEAFF
>.|TRBV7-9|.|TRBJ2-3
TGTGCCAGCAGCTTGGACAGTTCGACAGATACGCAGTATTTT
CASSLDSSTDTQYF
>.|TRBV19|.|TRBJ1-5
TGTGCCAGTAGTATGTTCGGGGGGCGAAGTCAGCCCCAGCATTTT
CASSMFGGRSQPQHF
>.|TRBV6-6|.|TRBJ1-2
TGTGCCAGCAGTTATCAGGGGAACTATGGCTACACCTTC
CASSYQGNYGYTF
>.|TRBV2|.|TRBJ2-2
TGTGCCAGCAGGGGGGAGGCCGGGGAGCTGTTTTTT
CASRGEAGELFF
>.|TRBV4-3|TRBD2|TRBJ2-5
TGCGCCAGCAGCCCGGGAGAGAGTAGCGGGAGTAGTAGAGAGACCCAGTACTTC
CASSPGESSGSSRETQYF
>.|TRBV6-5|.|TRBJ1-2
TGTGCCAGCAGACAGGACCTATACTATGGCTACACCTTC
CASRQDLYYGYTF
>.|TRBV18|TRBD1|TRBJ1-2
TGTGCCAGCTCACCCGGGACAGGGGGTGACTATGGCTACACCTTC
CASSPGTGGDYGYTF
>once|TRBV28|TRBD1|TRBJ1-2
TGTGCCAGCAGTTTTGGGACAGGCGCTAACTATGGCTACACCTTC
CASSFGTGANYGYTF
>.|TRBV27|.|TRBJ1-5
TGTGCCAGCATTTCACCACCAGACAGGTATACTATTGGGAATCAGCCCCAGCATTTT
CASISPPDRYTIGNQPQHF
>.|TRBV6-1|.|TRBJ1-2
TGTGCCAGCAGTGAACAGGGAGGCTATGGCTACACCTTC
CASSEQGGYGYTF
>.|TRBV4-3|.|TRBJ1-4
TGCGCCAGCAGCCAAGATTGGCAGGGTGGAGAAAAACTGTTTTTT
CASSQDWQGGEKLFF
>.|TRBV9|.|TRBJ2-7
TGTGCCAGCAAGCGGACTGGCGAAGCGGATTCCTACGAGCAGTACTTC
CASKRTGEADSYEQYF
>.|TRBV19|.|TRBJ1-2
TGTGCCAGTAGTATAGATCTTGGAGACTATGGCTACACCTTC
CASSIDLGDYGYTF